These 26 T cell receptor beta chains were all obtained from the same sample, sequenced in a study of blood T cell repertoires in COVID-19. Sequencing was performed with immunoSEQ multiplex PCR; in TCRdb, only in-frame clones are kept and a portion is missing. The sample lists 250,000 or so clones, 84% occurring once. The sequencing sample was made of peripheral blood. The source of these receptors is a man aged 55 to 69 with acute or convalescent COVID-19.

The chain has TRBV11-2 and TRBJ2-7; 11 nucleotides match TRBD2. CDR1 and CDR2 from the germline V gene are SGHAT and FQNNGV. The CDR3 contains 15 residues. V shed 4 bases, J shed 2 bases, and the junction held 4 bases outside the gene matches. CDR3 sequence (DNA): TGTGCCAGCAGCTCCCCGGGACTAGCGGCCTACGAGCAGTACTTC. It yields the protein CASSSPGLAAYEQYF.

The genes are TRBV28 and TRBJ2-6; D is possibly TRBD2 (5 bases). CDR3 size: 15 residues. V lost 6 bases to trimming and J lost 5 bases, with 14 bases between them. Per the germline V gene, CDR1 is MDHEN and CDR2 is SYDVKM. CDR3 sequence (DNA): TGTGCCAGCAGGGTAGAGGGTAGTTGGGCCAACGTCCTGACTTTC. It translates to CASRVEGSWANVLTF.

This chain connects TRBV6-6 to TRBJ2-7; 7 bases map to TRBD1. Germline CDR1 reads MNHNY; CDR2 reads SVGAGI (reference sequence). The ends lost 6 bases at V and 0 bases at J; junction bases unmatched: 11. The CDR3 is made up of 16 amino acids. The CDR3 DNA sequence: TGTGCCAGCAGCTCCCAATTCGGGACAGACTCCTACGAGCAGTACTTC. It encodes CASSSQFGTDSYEQYF.

The rearrangement uses TRBV29-1 and TRBJ1-2; D gene uncertain. The germline V and J ends were trimmed by 1 base and 6 bases, with 6 bases remaining between them. Per the germline V gene, CDR1 is SQVTM and CDR2 is ANQGSEA. The CDR3 covers 11 residues. The CDR3 spells CSVEVADGYTF. The CDR3 DNA is TGCAGCGTTGAAGTGGCCGATGGCTACACCTTC.

The rearrangement joins TRBV7-9 to TRBJ1-1; TRBD1 agrees at 9 bases. The CDR3 is made up of 14 amino acids. CDR1 and CDR2 from the germline V gene are SEHNR and FQNEAQ (reference sequence). With V trimmed by 5 bases and J by 5 bases, 6 bases remained unmatched. CDR3 coding DNA: TGTGCCAGCAGCACAGACAGGGGGGGTACTGAAGCTTTCTTT. Translation: CASSTDRGGTEAFF.

The gene calls are TRBV3-1 (or the pseudogene TRBV3-2) and TRBJ2-5; a possible D gene is TRBD2 (6 bases). The CDR3 is 14 amino acids. Trimming stripped 3 bases from V and 5 bases from J, with 13 bases between. Per the germline V gene, CDR1 is LGHDT and CDR2 is YNNKEL (reference sequence). CDR3 region: CASSQAGPRETQYF. The CDR3, as DNA: TGTGCCAGCAGCCAGGCGGGACCTCGGGAGACCCAGTACTTC.

The chain couples TRBV2 to TRBJ1-2; D unclear. CDR1 SNHLY and CDR2 FYNNEI come from the germline V gene. Trimming cost V 4 bases and J 4 bases, with 13 bases left between them. The CDR3 is 14 amino acids. The CDR3: CASSAEQSSYGYTF. The CDR3 DNA follows: TGTGCCAGCAGTGCAGAACAGTCAAGCTATGGCTACACCTTC.

DNA for the CDR3: TGCAGCGTTGAGTCAAGCGGAGCGGGCACCGGGGAGCTGTTTTTT. Protein: CSVESSGAGTGELFF. The V gene is TRBV29-1, the J gene TRBJ2-2, with D possibly being TRBD2 (6 bases). CDR1 SQVTM and CDR2 ANQGSEA come from the germline V gene. Trimming cost V 3 bases and J 4 bases, with 15 bases left between them. CDR3 length equals 15 residues.

The gene calls are TRBV7-2 and TRBJ2-5, with D tentatively TRBD1 (6 bases). Germline CDR1 SGHTA, CDR2 FQGNSA. This CDR3 is built from 13 residues. V was pared by 9 bases and J by 5 bases, with 16 bases between. The CDR3 nucleotides are TGTGCCAGAGGGACACCCGGTCGGGAGACCCAGTACTTC. Translated, it gives CARGTPGRETQYF.

This sequence joins TRBV19 and TRBJ1-6; TRBD1 matches at 8 bases. Germline V gene lookup returns CDR1 LNHDA and CDR2 SQIVND (reference sequence). V shed 7 bases, J shed 9 bases, and the junction held 8 bases outside the gene matches. This CDR3 has 14 amino acids. DNA of the CDR3: TGTGCCAGTAACGGACAGGGTGGTAGTTCACCCCTCCACTTT. Protein sequence: CASNGQGGSSPLHF.

This clone came up a few times. The chain combines TRBV15 with TRBJ2-1; 13 bases map to TRBD2. Germline assignment: CDR1 LNHNV and CDR2 YYDKDF (reference sequence). V gave up 8 bases and J gave up 6 bases; unmatched junction bases: 1. The CDR3 is 13 amino acids. The CDR3 spells CATGTSGANEQFF. DNA for the CDR3: TGTGCCACCGGGACTAGCGGGGCCAATGAGCAGTTCTTC.

The V call is TRBV5-8, the J call TRBJ2-1, with D possibly being TRBD1 (6 bases). Germline assignment: CDR1 SGHTS and CDR2 YDEGEE. Trimming pared 1 base from V and 4 bases from J, leaving 12 bases between. The CDR3 is made up of 15 amino acids. CDR3 region: CASSLQGTLYNEQFF. CDR3 sequence (DNA): TGTGCCAGCAGCTTGCAGGGGACCCTATACAATGAGCAGTTCTTC.

This clone showed up just once. This chain uses TRBV4-3 with TRBJ1-5; 10 bases are a match to TRBD1. The CDR3 runs to 18 residues. Germline CDR1 is LGHNA and CDR2 is YSLEER. J was trimmed by 4 bases and V by 1 base; bases with no gene match: 10. CDR3 in DNA: TGCGCCAGCAGCCAAGGGCCCCGTCGGGACAGGGGAAATCAGCCCCAGCATTTT. It encodes CASSQGPRRDRGNQPQHF.

The rearrangement links TRBV2 to TRBJ2-3, with D possibly TRBD2 on 5 matching bases. V was trimmed by 2 bases and J by 6 bases, leaving 18 bases between them. The germline V gene encodes CDR1 SNHLY and CDR2 FYNNEI. This CDR3 has 16 amino acids. CDR3 region: CASSEMKTPGSDTQYF. DNA of the CDR3: TGTGCCAGCAGTGAAATGAAAACCCCGGGGTCCGATACGCAGTATTTT.

The chain is built from TRBV12-5 and TRBJ2-7; 9 positions agree with TRBD2. CDR1 LGHNT and CDR2 FRNRAP come from the germline V gene. The CDR3 contains 16 residues. The V gene end was trimmed by 5 bases and the J gene end by 2 bases; junction bases not matched to a gene: 10. In DNA form, the CDR3 reads TGTGCTAGTGGTCCCCCCGGGCTAGCGGGGACCTACGAGCAGTACTTC. It yields the protein CASGPPGLAGTYEQYF.

This chain uses TRBV9 with TRBJ2-1; 11 bases align to TRBD2. CDR3 length equals 16 residues. The trim removed 4 bases at V and 6 bases at J, leaving 9 bases unmatched. The germline V gene encodes CDR1 SGDLS and CDR2 YYNGEE. CDR3 bases: TGTGCCAGCAGCTTATCCGGGACTAGCGGTTCCAATGAGCAGTTCTTC. It translates to CASSLSGTSGSNEQFF.

This clone was found a few times. The CDR3 bases are TGTGCCAGCAGCCTCGTTGGGACAGGGGCCTACGAGCAGTACTTC. Translation: CASSLVGTGAYEQYF. The chain is built from TRBV5-6 and TRBJ2-7; 10 nucleotides agree with TRBD1. The CDR3 is 15 residues long. CDR1 and CDR2 (germline): SGHDT, YYEEEE. Unmatched junction bases numbered 6, after V lost 4 bases and J lost 2 bases.

The chain joins TRBV28 to TRBJ1-2, with TRBD1 matching over 10 bases. V lost 5 bases, J lost 4 bases, and 7 bases stayed unmatched. The CDR3 contains 15 residues. Germline CDR1 is MDHEN and CDR2 is SYDVKM. Here the CDR3 reads CASSRGWTGGYGYTF. The CDR3 bases are TGTGCCAGCAGTCGGGGTTGGACAGGGGGCTATGGCTACACCTTC.

The V and J genes are TRBV5-1 and TRBJ2-5, with TRBD1 matching 10 bases. Germline V gives CDR1 SGHRS, CDR2 YFSETQ. Trimming removed 8 bases from V and 5 bases from J; junction bases left unmatched: 9. The CDR3 sequence is 14 residues long. The CDR3 protein is CASARQGAVETQYF. The DNA of the CDR3 is TGCGCCAGTGCCCGACAGGGGGCGGTGGAGACCCAGTACTTC.

The chain has TRBV20-1 and TRBJ2-3, with 7 bases aligning to TRBD2. The CDR3 loop spans 15 amino acids. V lost 3 bases, J lost 0 bases, and 6 bases stayed unmatched. From germline, CDR1 is DFQATT and CDR2 SNEGSKA (reference sequence). The CDR3 loop is CSASSPSGSTDTQYF. The CDR3 bases are TGCAGTGCTAGTAGCCCTAGCGGCAGCACAGATACGCAGTATTTT.

V gene TRBV5-1 combines with J gene TRBJ2-2, with no clear D. This CDR3 region has 15 residues. Germline V gene sequence: CDR1 SGHRS, CDR2 YFSETQ. Trimming took off 0 bases at V and 2 bases at J, with 8 bases between the two ends. The CDR3, as DNA: TGCGCCAGCAGCTTGGCTTATGTCAACACCGGGGAGCTGTTTTTT. This gives the protein CASSLAYVNTGELFF.

The J gene is TRBJ1-6, the V gene TRBV25-1; no reliable D call. V was clipped by 4 bases and J by 8 bases, with 12 bases between them. Germline V gene data show CDR1 as MGHDK and CDR2 as SYGVNS. The CDR3 loop spans 14 amino acids. This CDR3 reads CASSGHLGDSPLHF. The CDR3 DNA follows: TGTGCCAGCAGTGGCCATCTTGGAGATTCACCCCTCCACTTT.

CDR3 region: CASSIRGTSGAQDTQYF. CDR3 coding DNA: TGTGCCAGCAGCATACGAGGGACTAGCGGGGCCCAAGATACGCAGTATTTT. This sequence joins TRBV9 and TRBJ2-3, with TRBD2 matching over 13 bases. Trimming took 4 bases from V and 5 from J; bases not matched to a gene: 10. CDR1 is SGDLS, CDR2 YYNGEE, per germline. This CDR3 spans 17 amino acids.

The chain couples TRBV6-5 to TRBJ2-1; possibly TRBD2 for D (5 bases). The CDR3 spans 15 residues. V shed 0 bases and J shed 2 bases, with 8 bases lying between them. Germline CDR1 is MNHEY and CDR2 is SVGAGI. The CDR3 region has the DNA TGTGCCAGCAGTTACTCGAGGGCTCCCTACAATGAGCAGTTCTTC. It is translated as CASSYSRAPYNEQFF.

V and J are TRBV21-1 and TRBJ2-3; TRBD2 is the table's D call, not checked against the DNA. TRBV21-1 is described as a pseudogene. This CDR3 is 17 amino acids long. CDR3 nucleotide sequence: TGTGCCAGCAGCAAAGCGCTGGTCGGGGGGGCCCCAGATACGCAGTATTTT. Translated, it gives CASSKALVGGAPDTQYF.

This chain uses TRBV6-6 with TRBJ2-7, with D possibly matching TRBD2 (5 bases). This CDR3 region has 14 residues. V was cut by 6 bases and J by 4 bases, with 16 bases left in between. Germline CDR1 MNHNY, CDR2 SVGAGI (reference sequence). CDR3: CASRAGSGSYEQYF. Here the CDR3 DNA reads TGTGCCAGCAGAGCTGGTTCGGGGTCATACGAGCAGTACTTC.